This TCR beta chain was recovered during a study of technical replicates of blood from a few donors. This CDR3 contains 16 residues. Germline CDR1 reads PRHDT; CDR2 reads FYEKMQ (reference sequence). Trimming pared 4 bases from V and 0 bases from J, leaving 10 bases between. The data were produced by immunoSEQ multiplex PCR, yet TCRdb's version contains in-frame clones alone and is incomplete. This table holds 65,000 to 85,000 clones, roughly 93% found once. V usage is TRBV13 and J usage is TRBJ2-6; D perhaps matches TRBD1 (6 bases). The sample was T cells isolated from PBMCs. This TCR was sampled from a human donor in good health. CDR3: CASSSQGTSGANVLTF. DNA for the CDR3: TGTGCCAGCAGCTCACAGGGAACCTCTGGGGCCAACGTCCTGACTTTC.